The sequence of this T cell receptor (beta chain) was determined in a study of cytomegalovirus exposure and HLA in healthy donors. About the study: One earlier analysis, a look at approximately 190 million T cells, found almost 120 million unique TCR beta sequences. Findings and caveats of the study: The listing of 150 to 200 TCR beta chains classed them as cytomegalovirus-associated. More clonal expansion characterized HLA-associated TCR beta chains than equally common others in a later analysis. A missense variant in DCLRE1C was later tied to TCR beta V- and J-gene trimming.

Trimming shortened V by 6 bases and J by 0 bases, and 11 bases separated the two germline ends. Per germline, CDR1 MNHEY and CDR2 SMNVEV (reference sequence). CDR3 length equals 15 residues. To note about this clone: Its antigen is unknown.

13 Jbeta primers and 60 Vbeta primers were used for the PCR. Sequencing was performed with immunoSEQ multiplex PCR; in TCRdb, only in-frame clones are kept and a portion is missing. The sample shows about 97,000 clones, 70% to 75% of them seen only once. The gene calls are TRBV27 and TRBJ1-4; D remains unclear. Input material: PBMCs. The sequence was collected from a man aged 35 to 55 in good health and CMV-seronegative. The CDR3 coding sequence is TGTGCCAGCAGGTCGTTATATGCAACTAATGAAAAACTGTTTTTT. Amino acid sequence: CASRSLYATNEKLFF.